The 16 T cell receptor beta chains given below trace back to one sample, sequenced in a study of cytomegalovirus exposure and HLA in healthy donors. The study ran its PCR with 60 Vbeta and 13 Jbeta primers. The protocol was immunoSEQ multiplex PCR, while the TCRdb copy is restricted to in-frame clones and leaves out a portion. The table records around 170,000 clones, 79% of them present only once. The sequenced sample consisted of PBMCs. These TCRs come from a woman aged 40-49 years in good health and CMV-seronegative.

Only a few counts were recorded for this clone. The V gene is TRBV27, the J gene TRBJ1-5; 7 nucleotides agree with TRBD1. The germline CDR1 and CDR2 sequences are MNHEY and SMNVEV (reference sequence). The trim removed 5 bases at V and 7 bases at J, leaving 5 bases unmatched. The CDR3 is 13 amino acids. In DNA form, the CDR3 reads TGTGCCAGCAGTACACAGGGGAGACAGCCCCAGCATTTT. This sequence encodes CASSTQGRQPQHF.

This clone was picked up a small number of times. The V gene is TRBV5-1, the J gene TRBJ2-2; TRBD2 matches at 11 bases. The V gene end was trimmed by 2 bases and the J gene end by 4 bases; junction bases not matched to a gene: 1. This CDR3 has 15 residues. Germline V CDR1 and CDR2: SGHRS, YFSETQ. CDR3 region: CASSFLAGGTGELFF. The DNA of the CDR3 is TGCGCCAGCAGCTTCCTAGCGGGAGGCACCGGGGAGCTGTTTTTT.

The chain has TRBV2 and TRBJ2-1, with D maybe TRBD2 (5 bases). CDR1 is SNHLY, CDR2 FYNNEI, per germline. The CDR3 spans 13 residues. V lost 7 bases and J lost 2, with 9 bases in between. CDR3 bases: TGTGCCAGCAATAAACTAGCCTACAATGAGCAGTTCTTC. It yields the protein CASNKLAYNEQFF.

The chain joins TRBV7-9 to TRBJ1-1; D is undetermined. The germline gives CDR1 SEHNR, CDR2 FQNEAQ (reference sequence). The CDR3 consists of 12 residues. Trimming took 5 bases from V and 1 from J, leaving 5 bases between them. CDR3 coding DNA: TGTGCCAGCAGCATCTCGAACACTGAAGCTTTCTTT. It specifies CASSISNTEAFF.

The chain employs TRBV14 and TRBJ1-3; D unclear. Germline CDR1 SGHDN, CDR2 FVKESK. Trimming removed 2 bases from V and 1 base from J, with 3 bases in between. CDR3 size: 13 residues. CDR3 amino acids: CASSQQSGNTIYF. CDR3 DNA sequence: TGTGCCAGCAGCCAACAGTCTGGAAACACCATATATTTT.

In this sample, this clone turned up once. This chain connects TRBV4-1 to TRBJ1-1; TRBD1 agrees at 12 bases. The ends lost 2 bases at V and 6 bases at J; junction bases unmatched: 13. Germline CDR1 and CDR2: MGHRA and YSYEKL. This CDR3 spans 18 amino acids. CDR3 bases: TGCGCCAGCAGCCAACTCCCGGGACAGGGGGCCCGGGCGGCTGAAGCTTTCTTT. This codes for CASSQLPGQGARAAEAFF.

The chain has TRBV19 and TRBJ2-1, with 10 bases matching TRBD2. CDR3 size: 15 residues. Looked up from germline, CDR1 is LNHDA and CDR2 is SQIVND (reference sequence). V lost 6 bases, J lost 5 bases, and 7 bases stayed unmatched. In nucleotides, the CDR3 is TGTGCCAGTAGGGAGCGGGAGGGCCCCCACAATGAGCAGTTCTTC. It translates to CASREREGPHNEQFF.

The chain employs TRBV19 and TRBJ2-3; 13 nucleotides align to TRBD2. The CDR3 is 15 residues long. The V and J ends lost 3 bases and 4 bases, in that order; junction bases with no gene match: 1. Looked up from germline, CDR1 is LNHDA and CDR2 is SQIVND (reference sequence). CDR3 protein: CASSMTSGGPDTQYF. CDR3 DNA sequence: TGTGCCAGTAGTATGACTAGCGGGGGGCCAGATACGCAGTATTTT.

V gene TRBV11-2 combines with J gene TRBJ2-2; 13 bases line up with TRBD2. CDR3 length equals 18 residues. Germline V gene lookup returns CDR1 SGHAT and CDR2 FQNNGV. Trimming took 7 bases from V and 2 from J; bases not matched to a gene: 10. The CDR3 is CASTRGLAGVGNTGELFF. The CDR3, as DNA: TGTGCCAGCACCCGTGGACTAGCGGGAGTTGGAAACACCGGGGAGCTGTTTTTT.

DNA of the CDR3: TGTGCCAGCAGCCAAGATCCGACAGCTCTCTCTGGGGCCAACGTCCTGACTTTC. Residues: CASSQDPTALSGANVLTF. This sequence joins TRBV4-2 and TRBJ2-6; possible D gene TRBD1, 5 bases. Trimming stripped 0 bases from V and 0 bases from J, with 12 bases between. The CDR3 covers 18 residues. Per germline, CDR1 LGHNA and CDR2 YNFKEQ.

V and J are TRBV9 and TRBJ2-2; D gene uncertain. V was shortened by 0 bases and J by 8 bases, with 5 bases between the two germline ends. The CDR3 is 12 amino acids. Germline CDR1 is SGDLS and CDR2 is YYNGEE. In DNA, the CDR3 is TGTGCCAGCAGCGTAGATAGTGGGGAGCTGTTTTTT. It is translated as CASSVDSGELFF.

The CDR3 DNA sequence: TGTGCCAGCAGTTTGGGCGGGAGAAGATCCGGGGAGCTGTTTTTT. It codes for CASSLGGRRSGELFF. The chain uses TRBV28 and TRBJ2-2; 7 positions match TRBD2. The CDR3 consists of 15 residues. V shed 3 bases, J shed 6 bases, and the junction held 7 bases outside the gene matches. Per germline, CDR1 MDHEN and CDR2 SYDVKM.

DNA for the CDR3: TGTGCCAGCAGCCGACAGGGCGGCCAAGCTTTCTTT. It yields the protein CASSRQGGQAFF. The gene calls are TRBV13 and TRBJ1-1, with TRBD1 matching over 7 bases. CDR1 and CDR2 (germline): PRHDT, FYEKMQ (reference sequence). CDR3 size: 12 residues. V lost 5 bases to trimming and J lost 9 bases; unmatched junction nucleotides: 6.

The chain has TRBV30 and TRBJ2-3; 10 bases are a match to TRBD2. CDR1 and CDR2 from the germline V gene are GTSNPN and SVGIG (reference sequence). The CDR3 contains 16 residues. The junction had 11 bases not matched to a gene; V was cut back by 0 bases and J by 8 bases. This chain's CDR3 is CAWSVAGGGRQSTQYF. Here the CDR3 DNA reads TGTGCCTGGAGTGTAGCGGGGGGGGGCCGGCAAAGTACGCAGTATTTT.

This clone was seen a handful of times. The chain is built from TRBV10-3 and TRBJ1-1, with TRBD1 identical over 10 bases. This CDR3 contains 17 residues. V was pared by 0 bases and J by 6 bases, with 10 bases of the junction left unmatched. CDR1 and CDR2 (germline): ENHRY, SYGVKD. DNA of the CDR3: TGTGCCATCAGTGAGTCCCGGGACAGGGGTAATAAGGCTGAAGCTTTCTTT. It is translated as CAISESRDRGNKAEAFF.

This clone occurred once. This chain links TRBV27 with TRBJ2-7; 7 positions agree with TRBD2. V shed 7 bases, J shed 4 bases, and the junction held 10 bases outside the gene matches. Per the germline V gene, CDR1 is MNHEY and CDR2 is SMNVEV (reference sequence). The CDR3 runs 14 residues. DNA of the CDR3: TGTGCCAGCAAGGTGGCGGGGGTGAGGTACGAGCAGTACTTC. Residues: CASKVAGVRYEQYF.